This T cell receptor (beta chain) was captured in a study of cytomegalovirus exposure and HLA in healthy donors. The PCR used 60 Vbeta and 13 Jbeta primers. Method: immunoSEQ multiplex PCR; TCRdb's copy keeps in-frame clones and lacks some. This sample has 90,000 to 100,000 clones, with approximately 76% found just once. Deletions cut 8 bases from V and 6 bases from J, with 17 bases between. Germline V gene sequence: CDR1 SEHNR, CDR2 FQNEAQ (reference sequence). The CDR3 extends over 14 amino acids. The origin of this receptor is a man in his forties in good health and CMV-seronegative. The sample consisted of PBMCs. The chain couples TRBV7-9 to TRBJ2-1, with no clear D. CDR3 residues: CASSPARYPNEQFF. Written as DNA, the CDR3 is TGTGCCAGCTCCCCGGCCAGGTATCCCAATGAGCAGTTCTTC.